The 20 T cell receptor beta chains presented below share a single source sample, sequenced in a study of graft-versus-host responses after intestinal transplantation. Libraries were prepared by immunoSEQ multiplex PCR; TCRdb keeps only in-frame clonotypes and omits some of them. The sample holds about 89,000 clones, over 90% seen once. No antigen has been assigned to these receptors. The sequenced sample was unstimulated CD4+ T cells sorted from spleen or lymph node cells, obtained before transplant. Every receptor here comes from a human donor who was the organ donor for an intestinal transplant.

The DNA for the CDR3 is TGCGCCAGCAGCTTGCTAGGCCCTAGCACAGATACGCAGTATTTT. This gives the protein CASSLLGPSTDTQYF. This chain uses TRBV5-1 with TRBJ2-3; D unclear. Germline CDR1 and CDR2: SGHRS and YFSETQ. With 1 base removed from V and 0 bases from J, the gap between germline ends came to 9 bases. The CDR3 length is 15 residues.

V is TRBV5-6 and J is TRBJ1-5; TRBD1 is a possible D gene (5 bases). V gave up 1 base and J gave up 5 bases, with 10 bases separating them. The length of the CDR3 is 14 residues. Germline V gene sequence: CDR1 SGHDT, CDR2 YYEEEE. In nucleotides, the CDR3 is TGTGCCAGCAGCTTGAAAGGGGCCTATCAGCCCCAGCATTTT. It specifies CASSLKGAYQPQHF.

The rearrangement joins TRBV27 to TRBJ2-7; maybe TRBD1 (5 bases). The V gene lost 2 bases and the J gene lost 5 bases, with 13 bases spanning the gap. This CDR3 region has 14 residues. Germline CDR1 MNHEY, CDR2 SMNVEV (reference sequence). In DNA form, the CDR3 reads TGTGCCAGCAGTTTAACGGACATTCGCGACGAGCAGTACTTC. Its protein product is CASSLTDIRDEQYF.

V and J are TRBV16 and TRBJ2-2; the D is unclear. Germline V gene sequence: CDR1 KGHSY, CDR2 FQNENV. The ends were cut back, 2 bases at V and 1 base at J, with 5 bases in the middle. The CDR3 runs 14 residues. CDR3 DNA sequence: TGTGCCAGCAGCCAAAACAGGAACACCGGGGAGCTGTTTTTT. Translated, it gives CASSQNRNTGELFF. Combining the CDR3 with reference TRBV16 and TRBJ2-2 gives the whole variable domain GEEVAQTPKHLVRGEGQKAKLYCAPIKGHSYVFWYQQVLKNEFKFLISFQNENVFDETGMPKERFSAKCLPNSPCSLEIQATKLEDSAVYFCASSQNRNTGELFFGEGSRLTVL.

This sequence joins TRBV6-6 and TRBJ1-3; no clear D gene. The CDR3 sequence is 13 residues long. V dropped 7 bases and J dropped 0 bases, with 7 bases sitting between them. Germline V gene lookup returns CDR1 MNHNY and CDR2 SVGAGI (reference sequence). The CDR3 coding sequence is TGTGCCAGCACGAGGGACTCTGGAAACACCATATATTTT. Translating gives CASTRDSGNTIYF.

As regards this clone: Likely a read error: the CDR3 ends without its conserved phenylalanine or tryptophan. This rearrangement joins TRBV13 to TRBJ1-2; D perhaps matches TRBD1 (6 bases). The CDR3 is made up of 18 amino acids. With 1 base removed from V and 1 base from J, the gap between germline ends came to 19 bases. The V gene's germline CDR1 is PRHDT and CDR2 FYEKMQ (reference sequence). CDR3 protein: CASSLVRQRKGVNYGYTL. DNA for the CDR3: TGTGCCAGCAGCTTAGTTCGACAGCGGAAGGGGGTTAACTATGGCTACACCCTC.

The rearrangement links TRBV18 to TRBJ1-6; possibly TRBD1 for D (6 bases). Germline CDR1 and CDR2: KGHSH and LQKENI. V was clipped by 2 bases and J by 10 bases, with 15 bases between them. This CDR3 comprises 15 residues. As DNA, the CDR3 is TGTGCCAGCTCACCATCTCGGGGGCCCGGGTCACCCCTCCACTTT. Its translation is CASSPSRGPGSPLHF.

The chain is built from TRBV6-4 and TRBJ2-7, with 9 bases aligning to TRBD2. The CDR3 has 15 amino acids. V was pared by 6 bases and J by 3 bases, with 9 bases of the junction left unmatched. CDR1 and CDR2 (germline): MRHNA, SNTAGT. In DNA form, the CDR3 reads TGTGCCAGCAGGCGACCGGGTAGCGGGGGCTACGAGCAGTACTTC. Its translation: CASRRPGSGGYEQYF.

This chain uses TRBV30 with TRBJ2-3; 12 bases are shared with TRBD2. Germline CDR1 reads GTSNPN; CDR2 reads SVGIG (reference sequence). The CDR3 consists of 16 residues. Trimming cost V 4 bases and J 0 bases; bases outside gene matches: 5. The CDR3 nucleotides read TGTGCCTGGAACACCGGACTAGCGGGGAGCACAGATACGCAGTATTTT. As protein: CAWNTGLAGSTDTQYF.

This clone was recorded once. The chain employs TRBV4-1 and TRBJ1-1; D ambiguous. V lost 7 bases and J lost 2, with 17 bases in between. This CDR3 contains 15 residues. Germline values: CDR1 MGHRA, CDR2 YSYEKL. The CDR3 DNA reads as TGCGCCAGCACCCGGACGGCCCTAGAAAACACTGAAGCTTTCTTT. This translates into CASTRTALENTEAFF.

The V and J genes are TRBV11-3 and TRBJ1-1; no definite D call. This CDR3 has 13 amino acids. CDR1 is SGHNT, CDR2 YENEEA, per germline. V dropped 0 bases and J dropped 4 bases, with 6 bases sitting between them. The CDR3, as DNA: TGTGCCAGCAGCTTAGAACTTGGCACTGAAGCTTTCTTT. Its protein product is CASSLELGTEAFF.

The chain is built from TRBV28 and TRBJ1-4; D may be TRBD1 (6 bases). This CDR3 is 13 amino acids long. Germline V gives CDR1 MDHEN, CDR2 SYDVKM. V was pared by 6 bases and J by 8 bases, with 13 bases between. The DNA for the CDR3 is TGTGCCAGCAGGAAGGGGGGTAACGAAAAACTGTTTTTT. This translates into CASRKGGNEKLFF.

The chain carries TRBV5-6 and TRBJ2-7; TRBD1 is a possible D gene (5 bases). V was pared by 4 bases and J by 3 bases, with 14 bases between. From germline, CDR1 is SGHDT and CDR2 YYEEEE. CDR3 length: 14 amino acids. The CDR3 DNA reads as TGTGCCAGCAGCCCCGGACATTTATTCTACGAGCAGTACTTC. It codes for CASSPGHLFYEQYF.

The V gene is TRBV4-1, the J gene TRBJ2-5; D uncertain. Germline V gene sequence: CDR1 MGHRA, CDR2 YSYEKL. The V end lost 1 base, the J end lost 1 base, and 7 bases lay between the germline ends. The CDR3 length is 14 residues. The CDR3 region is CASSQGHSQETQYF. CDR3 sequence (DNA): TGCGCCAGCAGCCAAGGCCACAGCCAAGAGACCCAGTACTTC.

The V and J genes are TRBV18 and TRBJ1-6; D may be TRBD1 (6 bases). The CDR3 is 16 amino acids. Trimming cost V 1 base and J 7 bases, with 14 bases left between them. Germline CDR1 is KGHSH and CDR2 is LQKENI. CDR3 sequence: CASSPLTGMTNSPLHF. The CDR3 nucleotides are TGTGCCAGCTCACCACTCACAGGGATGACGAATTCACCCCTCCACTTT. The entire variable domain, with the rest obtained from reference TRBV18 and TRBJ1-6, is as follows: NAGVMQNPRHLVRRRGQEARLRCSPMKGHSHVYWYRQLPEEGLKFMVYLQKENIIDESGMPKERFSAEFPKEGPSILRIQQVVRGDSAAYFCASSPLTGMTNSPLHFGNGTRLTVT.

The V gene is TRBV12-5, the J gene TRBJ2-1; 12 nucleotides match TRBD2. J was trimmed by 7 bases and V by 2 bases; bases with no gene match: 9. Per the germline V gene, CDR1 is LGHNT and CDR2 is FRNRAP. The CDR3 runs to 17 residues. DNA for the CDR3: TGTGCTAGTGGTTTGACATTGACTAGCGGGGGCGGGAATGAGCAGTTCTTC. This gives the protein CASGLTLTSGGGNEQFF.

This chain uses TRBV28 with TRBJ1-1, with a weak D call TRBD1 (5 bases). This CDR3 is built from 13 residues. V was shortened by 6 bases and J by 5 bases, with 13 bases between the two germline ends. CDR1 and CDR2 from the germline V gene are MDHEN and SYDVKM. CDR3: CASSQGARTEAFF. In nucleotides, the CDR3 is TGTGCCAGCAGCCAGGGAGCCAGAACTGAAGCTTTCTTT.

The chain is built from TRBV7-2 and TRBJ1-6; D remains ambiguous. The CDR3 covers 14 residues. Germline CDR1 is SGHTA and CDR2 is FQGNSA. V was shortened by 1 base and J by 6 bases, with 7 bases between the two germline ends. CDR3: CASSLGVSNSPLHF. CDR3 sequence (DNA): TGTGCCAGCAGCTTAGGGGTCTCTAATTCACCCCTCCACTTT.

The rearrangement uses TRBV6-5 and TRBJ2-7; D is possibly TRBD1 or TRBD2 (5 bases each). The V and J ends lost 6 bases and 3 bases respectively, with 15 bases between them. CDR1 is MNHEY and CDR2 is SVGAGI in the germline V gene. The CDR3 has 14 amino acids. CDR3 in DNA: TGTGCCAGCAGAAGACAGAGGGAGAGCTACGAGCAGTACTTC. As protein: CASRRQRESYEQYF.

The chain is built from TRBV5-4 and TRBJ1-1, with unresolved D. Germline-derived CDR1 and CDR2 are SGHNT and YYREEE (reference sequence). Trimming took off 6 bases at V and 0 bases at J, with 12 bases between the two ends. The CDR3 contains 14 residues. CDR3 region: CASKLETMNTEAFF. In DNA form, the CDR3 reads TGTGCCAGCAAACTGGAGACAATGAACACTGAAGCTTTCTTT.